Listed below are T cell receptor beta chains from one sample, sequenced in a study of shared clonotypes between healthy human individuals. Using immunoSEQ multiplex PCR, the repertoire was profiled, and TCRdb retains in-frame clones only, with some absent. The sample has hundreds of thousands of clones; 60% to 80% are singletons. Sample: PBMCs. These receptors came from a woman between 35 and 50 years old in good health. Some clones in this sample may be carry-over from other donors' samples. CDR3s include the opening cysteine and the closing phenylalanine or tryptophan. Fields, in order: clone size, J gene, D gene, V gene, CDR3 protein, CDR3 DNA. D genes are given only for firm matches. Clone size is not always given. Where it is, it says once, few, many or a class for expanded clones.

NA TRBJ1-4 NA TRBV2 CASSLARGEKLFF TGTGCCAGCAGTTTGGCCCGGGGTGAAAAACTGTTTTTT
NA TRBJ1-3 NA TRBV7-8 CASSSFQITGNTIYF TGTGCCAGCAGCTCTTTTCAGATTACTGGAAACACCATATATTTT
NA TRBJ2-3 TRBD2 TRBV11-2 CASSFSGAGGTDTQYF TGTGCCAGCAGCTTTTCCGGAGCGGGAGGCACAGATACGCAGTATTTT
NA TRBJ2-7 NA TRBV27 CASSLEYEQYF TGTGCCAGCAGTTTAGAGTACGAGCAGTACTTC
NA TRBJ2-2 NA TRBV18 CASSQTGQANTGELFF TGTGCCAGCTCACAGACTGGACAAGCGAACACCGGGGAGCTGTTTTTT
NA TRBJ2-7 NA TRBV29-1 CSVDRSGGLEQYF TGCAGCGTTGACCGCTCCGGGGGGCTCGAGCAGTACTTC
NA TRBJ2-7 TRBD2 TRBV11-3 CASSLLTGGSYEQYF TGTGCCAGCAGCTTATTAACGGGAGGTTCCTACGAGCAGTACTTC
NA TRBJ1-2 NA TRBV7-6 CASSLGDSGYTF TGTGCCAGCAGCTTGGGGGATTCTGGCTACACCTTC
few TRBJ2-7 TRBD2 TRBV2 CASSEARGSGRVEQYF TGTGCCAGCAGTGAAGCGCGCGGTAGCGGGAGGGTCGAGCAGTACTTC
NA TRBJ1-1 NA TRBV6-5 CASSLSSAGLGSAFF TGTGCCAGCAGCCTATCCTCGGCGGGGCTCGGATCAGCTTTCTTT
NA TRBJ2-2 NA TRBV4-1 CASSTPNTGRELFF TGCGCCAGCAGCACACCCAACACGGGTAGGGAGCTGTTTTTT
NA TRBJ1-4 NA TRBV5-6 CASSEGYNEKLFF TGTGCCAGCAGCGAAGGGTATAATGAAAAACTGTTTTTT
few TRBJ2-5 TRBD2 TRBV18 CASSQPGGLQETQYF TGTGCCAGCTCCCAACCCGGGGGGTTGCAAGAGACCCAGTACTTC
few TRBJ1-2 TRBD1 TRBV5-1 CASSLGDRNYGYTF TGCGCCAGCAGCTTGGGGGACAGAAACTATGGCTACACCTTC
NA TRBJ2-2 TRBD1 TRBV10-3 CAISPGTGDTGELFF TGTGCCATCAGCCCCGGGACAGGGGACACCGGGGAGCTGTTTTTT
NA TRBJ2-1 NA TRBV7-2 CASSLGDTPYNEQFF TGTGCCAGCAGCTTAGGGGACACCCCCTACAATGAGCAGTTCTTC
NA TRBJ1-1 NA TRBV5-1 CASSSDLPMNTEAFF TGCGCCAGCAGCTCCGATCTCCCTATGAACACTGAAGCTTTCTTT
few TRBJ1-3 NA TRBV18 CASSPRTDLAGNTIYF TGTGCCAGCTCACCACGGACAGACTTGGCTGGAAACACCATATATTTT
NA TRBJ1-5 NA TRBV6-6 CASRLHNQPQHF TGTGCCAGCAGACTTCACAATCAGCCCCAGCATTTT
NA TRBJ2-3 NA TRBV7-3 CASSLVGNTQYF TGTGCCAGCAGCTTAGTGGGGAATACGCAGTATTTT